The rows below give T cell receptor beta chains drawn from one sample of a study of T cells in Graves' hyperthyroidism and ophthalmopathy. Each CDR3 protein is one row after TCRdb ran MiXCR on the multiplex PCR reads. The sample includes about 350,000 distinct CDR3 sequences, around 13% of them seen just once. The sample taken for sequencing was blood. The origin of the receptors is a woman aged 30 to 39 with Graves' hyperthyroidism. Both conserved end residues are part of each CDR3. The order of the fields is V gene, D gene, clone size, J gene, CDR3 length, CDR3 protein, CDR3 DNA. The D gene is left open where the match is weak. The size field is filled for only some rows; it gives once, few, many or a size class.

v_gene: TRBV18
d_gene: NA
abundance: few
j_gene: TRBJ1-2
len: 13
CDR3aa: CASSTEQGYGYTF
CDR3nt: TGTGCCAGCTCCACCGAACAGGGCTATGGCTACACCTTC

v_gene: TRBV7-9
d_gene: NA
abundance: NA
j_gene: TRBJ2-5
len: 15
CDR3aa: CASGQFAGLQETQYF
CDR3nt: TGTGCCAGCGGCCAGTTCGCGGGCCTCCAAGAGACCCAGTACTTC

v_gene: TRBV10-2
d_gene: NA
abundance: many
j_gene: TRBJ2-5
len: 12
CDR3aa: CASSQTQETQYF
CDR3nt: TGCGCCAGCAGTCAGACCCAAGAGACCCAGTACTTC

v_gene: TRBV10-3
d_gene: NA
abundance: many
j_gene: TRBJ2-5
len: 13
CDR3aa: CAISMTGRETQYF
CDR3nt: TGTGCCATCAGTATGACAGGTCGGGAGACCCAGTACTTC

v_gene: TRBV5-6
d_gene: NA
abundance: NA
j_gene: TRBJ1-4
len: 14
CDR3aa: CASSRDQAWEKLFF
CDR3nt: TGTGCCAGCAGCCGGGACCAAGCGTGGGAAAAACTGTTTTTT

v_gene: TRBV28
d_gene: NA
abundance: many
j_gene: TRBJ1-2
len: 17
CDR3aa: CASSSFGAGTGHYGYTF
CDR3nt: NA

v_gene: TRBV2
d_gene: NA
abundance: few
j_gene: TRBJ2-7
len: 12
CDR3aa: CASQSMSYEQYF
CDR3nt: TGTGCCAGCCAGTCCATGTCCTACGAGCAGTACTTC

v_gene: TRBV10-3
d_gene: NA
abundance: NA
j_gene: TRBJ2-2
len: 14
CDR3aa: CAIRDRDDTGELFF
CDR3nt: TGTGCCATCAGAGACCGGGACGACACCGGGGAGCTGTTTTTT

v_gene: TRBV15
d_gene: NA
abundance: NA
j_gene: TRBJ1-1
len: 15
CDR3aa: CATSRDGGRNTEAFF
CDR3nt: TGTGCCACCAGCAGAGACGGGGGTCGGAACACTGAAGCTTTCTTT

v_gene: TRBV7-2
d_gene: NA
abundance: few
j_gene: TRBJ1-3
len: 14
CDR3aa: CASSLEGHSYTIYF
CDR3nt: TGTGCCAGCAGCTTAGAAGGGCACTCTTACACCATATATTTT

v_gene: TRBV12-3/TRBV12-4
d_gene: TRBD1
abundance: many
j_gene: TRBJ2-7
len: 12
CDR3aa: CASSPDRFEQYF
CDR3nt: TGTGCCAGCAGCCCGGACAGGTTCGAGCAGTACTTC

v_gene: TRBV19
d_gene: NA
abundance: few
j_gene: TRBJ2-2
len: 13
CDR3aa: CASSTGLTGELFF
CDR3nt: TGTGCCAGTAGTACGGGGCTCACCGGGGAGCTGTTTTTT

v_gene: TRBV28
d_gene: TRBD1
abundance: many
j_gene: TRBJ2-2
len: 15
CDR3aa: CASSSGQAVSGELFF
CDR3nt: TGTGCCAGCAGTTCGGGACAGGCAGTTTCCGGGGAGCTGTTTTTT

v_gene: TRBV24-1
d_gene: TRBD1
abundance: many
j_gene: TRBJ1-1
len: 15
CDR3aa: CATNSTGAMNTEAFF
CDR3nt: TGTGCCACCAACTCGACAGGGGCGATGAACACTGAAGCTTTCTTT

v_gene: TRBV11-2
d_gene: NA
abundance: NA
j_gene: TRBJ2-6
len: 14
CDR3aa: CASSWYSGANVLTF
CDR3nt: TGTGCCAGCAGTTGGTACTCTGGGGCCAACGTCCTGACTTTC

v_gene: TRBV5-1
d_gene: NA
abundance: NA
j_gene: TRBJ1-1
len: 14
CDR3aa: CASSSTTGNTEAFF
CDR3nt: TGCGCCAGCAGCTCGACGACAGGGAACACTGAAGCTTTCTTT

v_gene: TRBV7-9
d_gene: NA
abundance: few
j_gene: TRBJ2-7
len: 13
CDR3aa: CASSLEQHYEQYF
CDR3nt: TGTGCCAGCAGCTTAGAACAGCATTACGAGCAGTACTTC

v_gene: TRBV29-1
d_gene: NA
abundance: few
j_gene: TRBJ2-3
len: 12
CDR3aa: CSVEHNTDTQYF
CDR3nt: TGCAGCGTTGAACACAACACAGATACGCAGTATTTT

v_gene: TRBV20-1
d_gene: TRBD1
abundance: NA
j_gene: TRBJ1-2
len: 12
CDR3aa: CSASKGQGGYTF
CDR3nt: TGCAGTGCTTCAAAAGGACAGGGCGGCTACACCTTC

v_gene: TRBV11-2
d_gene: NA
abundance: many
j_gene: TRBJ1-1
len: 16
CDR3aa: CASSPAVRTDHTEAFF
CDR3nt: TGTGCCAGCAGCCCTGCCGTCCGGACCGATCACACTGAAGCTTTCTTT

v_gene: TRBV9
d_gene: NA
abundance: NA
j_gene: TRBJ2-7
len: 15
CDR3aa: CASSVAPQGPGEQYF
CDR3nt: TGTGCCAGCAGCGTAGCCCCCCAGGGGCCCGGCGAGCAGTACTTC

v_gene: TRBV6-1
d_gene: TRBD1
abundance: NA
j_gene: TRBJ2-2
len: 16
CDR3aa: CASSKTGVTNTGELFF
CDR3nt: TGTGCCAGCAGCAAGACAGGGGTTACGAACACCGGGGAGCTGTTTTTT

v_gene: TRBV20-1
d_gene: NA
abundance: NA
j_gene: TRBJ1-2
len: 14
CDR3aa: CSAVPKVFVYGYTF
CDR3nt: TGCAGTGCCGTACCCAAGGTATTTGTCTATGGCTACACCTTC

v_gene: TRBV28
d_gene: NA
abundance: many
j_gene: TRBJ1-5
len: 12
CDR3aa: CASSLEDQPQHF
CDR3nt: TGTGCCAGCAGTTTAGAGGATCAGCCCCAGCATTTT

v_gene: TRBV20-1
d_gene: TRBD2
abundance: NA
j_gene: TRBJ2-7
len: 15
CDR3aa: CSALMGLADHYEQYF
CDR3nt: TGCAGTGCCCTAATGGGACTAGCGGATCATTACGAGCAGTACTTC

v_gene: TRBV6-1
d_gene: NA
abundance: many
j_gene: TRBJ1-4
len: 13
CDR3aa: CACRRTRNEKLFF
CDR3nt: TGTGCCTGCAGGCGAACACGGAATGAAAAACTGTTTTTT

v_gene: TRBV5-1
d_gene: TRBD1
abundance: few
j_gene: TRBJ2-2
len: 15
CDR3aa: CASSFRTGRTGELFF
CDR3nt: TGCGCCAGCAGCTTCAGGACAGGGCGGACCGGGGAGCTGTTTTTT

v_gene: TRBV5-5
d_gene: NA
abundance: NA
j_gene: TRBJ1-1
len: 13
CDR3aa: CASSALRTTESFF
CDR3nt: TGTGCCAGCAGCGCATTACGTACCACTGAATCTTTCTTT

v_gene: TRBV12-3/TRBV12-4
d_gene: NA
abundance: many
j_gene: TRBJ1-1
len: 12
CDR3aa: CASTPGNTEAFF
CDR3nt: TGTGCCAGCACTCCGGGGAACACTGAAGCTTTCTTT